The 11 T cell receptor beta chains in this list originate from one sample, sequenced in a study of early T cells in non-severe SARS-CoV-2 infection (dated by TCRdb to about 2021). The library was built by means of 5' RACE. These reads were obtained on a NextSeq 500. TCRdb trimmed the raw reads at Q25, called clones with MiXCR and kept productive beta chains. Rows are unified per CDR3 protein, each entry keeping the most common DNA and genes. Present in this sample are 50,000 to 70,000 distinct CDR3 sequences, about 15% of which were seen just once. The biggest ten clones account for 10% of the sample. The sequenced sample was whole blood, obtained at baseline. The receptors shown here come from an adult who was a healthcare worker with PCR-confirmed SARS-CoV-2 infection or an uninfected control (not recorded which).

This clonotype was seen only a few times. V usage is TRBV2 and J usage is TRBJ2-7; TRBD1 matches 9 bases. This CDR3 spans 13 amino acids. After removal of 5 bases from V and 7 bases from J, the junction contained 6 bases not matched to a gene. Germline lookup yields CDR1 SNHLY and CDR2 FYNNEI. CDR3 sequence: CASSRTGVGEQYF. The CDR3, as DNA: TGTGCCAGCAGTAGGACAGGGGTGGGTGAGCAGTACTTC.

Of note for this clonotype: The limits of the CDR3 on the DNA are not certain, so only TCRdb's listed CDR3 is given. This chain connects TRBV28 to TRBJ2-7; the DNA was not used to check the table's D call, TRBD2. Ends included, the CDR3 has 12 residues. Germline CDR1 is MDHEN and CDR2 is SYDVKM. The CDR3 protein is CASSSSRDEQYF.

The CDR3 region is CASSPRDRGEQFF. For the CDR3, the DNA is TGTGCCAGCTCACCGCGGGACAGGGGTGAGCAGTTCTTC. The chain uses TRBV18 and TRBJ2-1; 10 bases match TRBD1. Germline V CDR1 and CDR2: KGHSH, LQKENI. This CDR3 spans 13 amino acids. The trim removed 3 bases at V and 9 bases at J, leaving 2 bases unmatched.

The DNA of the CDR3 is TGTGCCAGCAGTTTCGGAGGGAGGGCCTACGAGCAGTACTTC. Its translation: CASSFGGRAYEQYF. V is TRBV28 and J is TRBJ2-7, with 7 bases identical to TRBD2. J was trimmed by 2 bases and V by 3 bases; bases with no gene match: 4. Per the germline V gene, CDR1 is MDHEN and CDR2 is SYDVKM. This CDR3 comprises 14 residues. The variable domain in full, with the rest retrieved from reference TRBV28 and TRBJ2-7, is DVKVTQSSRYLVKRTGEKVFLECVQDMDHENMFWYRQDPGLGLRLIYFSYDVKMKEKGDIPEGYSVSREKKERFSLILESASTNQTSMYLCASSFGGRAYEQYFGPGTRLTVT.

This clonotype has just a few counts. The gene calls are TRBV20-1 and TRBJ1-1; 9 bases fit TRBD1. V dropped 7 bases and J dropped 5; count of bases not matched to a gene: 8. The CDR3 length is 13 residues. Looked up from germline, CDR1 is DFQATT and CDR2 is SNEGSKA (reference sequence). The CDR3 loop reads CSGNRGRRTEAFF. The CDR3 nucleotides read TGCAGTGGCAACAGGGGGCGAAGGACTGAAGCTTTCTTT.

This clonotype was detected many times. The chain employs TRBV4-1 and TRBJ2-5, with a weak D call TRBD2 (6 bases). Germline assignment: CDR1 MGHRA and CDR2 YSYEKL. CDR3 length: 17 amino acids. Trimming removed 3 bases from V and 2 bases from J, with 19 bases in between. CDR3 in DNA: TGCGCCAGCAGCCAGCTTGGGTTAGCGGCAGTACAAGAGACCCAGTACTTC. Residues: CASSQLGLAAVQETQYF.

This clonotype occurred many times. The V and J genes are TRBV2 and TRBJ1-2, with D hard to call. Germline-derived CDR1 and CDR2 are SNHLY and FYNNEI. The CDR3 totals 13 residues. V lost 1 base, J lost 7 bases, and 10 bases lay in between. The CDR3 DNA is TGTGCCAGCAGTGAAGAGGGCAGCGGTGGCTACACCTTC. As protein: CASSEEGSGGYTF.

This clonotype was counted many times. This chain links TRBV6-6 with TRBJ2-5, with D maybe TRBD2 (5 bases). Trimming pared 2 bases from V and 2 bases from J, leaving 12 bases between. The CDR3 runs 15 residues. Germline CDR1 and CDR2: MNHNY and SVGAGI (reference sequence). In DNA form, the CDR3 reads TGTGCCAGCAGTTACCCTCCGGGAACGCAAGAGACCCAGTACTTC. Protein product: CASSYPPGTQETQYF.

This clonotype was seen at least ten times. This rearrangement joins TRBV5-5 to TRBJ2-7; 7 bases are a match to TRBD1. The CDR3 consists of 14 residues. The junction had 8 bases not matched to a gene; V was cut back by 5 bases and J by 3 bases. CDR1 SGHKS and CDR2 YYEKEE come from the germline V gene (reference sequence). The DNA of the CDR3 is TGTGCCAGCAGGGGGCCGGGACAGAGCTACGAGCAGTACTTC. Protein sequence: CASRGPGQSYEQYF.

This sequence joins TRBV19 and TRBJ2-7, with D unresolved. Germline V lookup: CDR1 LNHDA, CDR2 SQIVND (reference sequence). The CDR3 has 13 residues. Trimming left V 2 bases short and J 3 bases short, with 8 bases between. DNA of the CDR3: TGTGCCAGTAGTATAAGTCTAAACTACGAGCAGTACTTC. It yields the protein CASSISLNYEQYF.

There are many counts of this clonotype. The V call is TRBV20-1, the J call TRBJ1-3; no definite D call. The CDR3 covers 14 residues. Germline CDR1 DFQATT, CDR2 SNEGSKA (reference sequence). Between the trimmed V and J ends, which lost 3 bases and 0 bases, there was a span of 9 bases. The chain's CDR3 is CSASVRSSGNTIYF. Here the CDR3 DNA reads TGCAGTGCTAGTGTGAGGAGCTCTGGAAACACCATATATTTT.